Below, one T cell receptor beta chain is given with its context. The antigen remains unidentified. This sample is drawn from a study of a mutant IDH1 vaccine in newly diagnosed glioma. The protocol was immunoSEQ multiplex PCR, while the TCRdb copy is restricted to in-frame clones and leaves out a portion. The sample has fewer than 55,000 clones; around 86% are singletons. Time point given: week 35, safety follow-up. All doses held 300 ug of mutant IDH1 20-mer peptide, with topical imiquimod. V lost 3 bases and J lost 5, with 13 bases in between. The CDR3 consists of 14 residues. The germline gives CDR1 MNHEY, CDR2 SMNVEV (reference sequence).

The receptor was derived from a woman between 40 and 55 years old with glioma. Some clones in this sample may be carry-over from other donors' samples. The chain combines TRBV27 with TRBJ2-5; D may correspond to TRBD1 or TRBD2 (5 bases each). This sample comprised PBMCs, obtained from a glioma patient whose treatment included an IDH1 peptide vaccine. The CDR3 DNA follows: TGTGCCAGCAGTTTTCTCGGGACGGTCGAGACCCAGTACTTC. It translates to CASSFLGTVETQYF.